This T cell receptor (beta chain) was captured in a study of blood T cell repertoires in COVID-19. Study in general: PBMCs, B-cell-depleted T cells, or T cells were the source of the cDNA or gDNA that made up the material.

Original methodology: Amplification with reference gene primers provided the estimates of nucleated cell counts. Some clones are missing from TCRdb's copy, which holds only in-frame ones; the method was immunoSEQ multiplex PCR. That table furnishes V, J and clone size, whereas the DNA furnished D and trimming. The sample carries more than 150,000 clones, roughly 79% recorded once. V shed 5 bases, J shed 2 bases, and the junction held 5 bases outside the gene matches. This CDR3 has 14 residues. Germline CDR1 is SNHLY and CDR2 is FYNNEI. The receptor comes from a woman in her seventies with acute or convalescent COVID-19. The material sequenced was peripheral blood. V is TRBV2 and J is TRBJ2-7; 8 nucleotides line up with TRBD1. The CDR3 protein is CASSPDRAAYEQYF. In DNA form, the CDR3 reads TGTGCCAGCAGTCCGGACAGGGCTGCCTACGAGCAGTACTTC.